Here is one TCR beta chain with its context. Its binding antigen is unknown. No per-base quality is available; no much larger clone lies one base away. Inclusive of the bounding cysteine and phenylalanine, the CDR3 is 18 residues long. The sequence is cut down to CDR3 DNA, 54 bases in frame from base 1. At the junction V is shortened by 2 bases and J by 0 bases; bases outside the gene matches: 12. CDR1 is given as SGHTA and CDR2 as FQGTGA, both from the germline V gene. Preparation of the library involved the immunoSEQ multiplex PCR assay. The multiplex PCR relied on a mix of 60 forward primers for TCR Vbeta segments and 13 reverse primers for TCR Jbeta segments. Amplification of the CDR3 region of rearranged TCR beta genes was performed with a multiplex PCR assay on genomic DNA. Amplified TCR beta libraries were sequenced as 87-base-pair reads on the Illumina HiSeq System. In the paper's pipeline: A later analysis tallied tens of millions of unique TCR beta chains across the 640 or so repertoires, and approximately 12 million of those chains were shared by two or more donors. Raw reads were error-corrected and collapsed into unique sequences with a nearest-neighbor algorithm that merged closely related sequences to remove PCR and sequencing errors. V, D and J gene segments were assigned by aligning CDR3 sequences to IMGT reference sequences. For a sequence to be retained, a match of at least six nucleotides was required to both a V gene segment and a J gene segment. Rearrangements were classified as productive when the CDR3 lacked stop codons and remained in frame with V and J, and all other rearrangements were classified as non-productive. Following IMGT convention, CDR3 was defined as the stretch from the second conserved V-encoded cysteine up to the conserved J-encoded phenylalanine. The earlier analysis of about 560 of the donors excluded any sequence lacking an unambiguous match to a single V gene segment. An earlier analysis of a few hundred of the donors called V segments functional above 56.7% productive rearrangements and segregating when the between-donor standard deviation exceeded 5%. A statistical classification framework was built to diagnose cytomegalovirus status from the catalog of TCR beta chain sequences. V and J gene assignment, in a later analysis, came from comparing TCR nucleotide sequences with IMGT/GENE-DB human TR gene sequences. In a later analysis, CDR3 sequences and most-parsimonious VDJ recombination scenarios were assigned using the TCRdist pipeline. In a later analysis, each TCR beta chain was defined by its CDR3 amino acid sequence together with its V-gene family, and reads without a unique V-gene family were excluded. As a way to deal with suspected cross-contamination and a sequencing artifact, a later analysis dropped 640 or so nucleotide sequences that were highly shared and had low generation probability. In a later analysis, a clonal expansion index for each public chain was calculated from normalized within-repertoire ranks of inferred template counts. Generation probabilities in a later analysis came from a VDJ recombination model fitted to out-of-frame rearrangements, and those results were checked against IGoR. A later analysis scored TCR-TCR, TCR-HLA and TCR-CMV co-occurrence with hypergeometric tests, applying a repertoire-size bias correction to TCR pairs. A later analysis estimated false discovery rates by permuting HLA or CMV assignments 20 times. In a later analysis, co-occurring TCRs were grouped using DBSCAN, and TCRdist sequence similarity was added for clustering within HLA-allele-positive subsets. For co-occurrence clustering, repertoires with fewer than 30,000 or more than 120,000 public chains were excluded, along with roughly 5 repertoires with anomalous nucleotide sharing. This immuneACCESS table, as held by TCRdb, lists in-frame sequences with V and J called but not all clones. Of the missing ones, under half trace to an unresolved V gene in checked studies; the others have no known cause. V, J and clone size derive from that table, while D and trimming were established from the DNA sequence. In this sample the table shows about 91,000 clones, around 64% of which occur a single time. Clones ranked in the top ten supply roughly 2.5% of the sample.

The data are from a study of cytomegalovirus exposure and HLA in healthy donors (dated by TCRdb to about 2017). In terms of the full investigation: An earlier analysis of some 550 of the donors reported 250 to 300 Gb of sequence data and around 110 million unique TCR beta sequences from 150 million to 200 million T cells. The study was designed to test whether signatures of past pathogen exposure could be identified by cataloging public T cell receptors. The later analysis used no new phenotypic data to find candidate immune exposures, relying instead on TCR beta sequences and their occurrence across donors. Of the 398 genotyped donors, 65% to 90% fell in the genetic ancestry cluster associated with self-reported Caucasian donors. An earlier analysis of about 620 of the donors applied high-throughput TCR beta sequencing to assess whether each TCR beta V gene segment acted as functional or pseudogenic. To predict cytomegalovirus infection status, the study brought together high-throughput TCR immunosequencing, statistical association of individual TCRs with disease status, and machine learning. Across around 400 genotyped donors of the cohort, an average of roughly 200,000 unique TCR beta nucleotide sequences per donor were sequenced, and 15% to 20% of those sequences were non-productive. Besides the first cohort of approximately 710 subjects, a separate validation cohort made up of over a hundred different subjects was used. Roughly 5 DR-DQ haplotypes were handled as single units for association and clustering, since linkage in the cohort was strong. Typing coverage varied by locus: roughly 629-640 donors for A, B, C, DRB1 and DQB1; roughly 520 for DQA1; about 600 for DPA1; some 470 for DPB1. All discovery cohort repertoires had been generated using a single sequencing platform. Donor age, sex, ethnicity and CMV serostatus were compiled alongside the repertoire data. To study patterns of TCR occurrence, a later analysis re-analyzed previously published TCR beta repertoires from around 670 donors and added high-resolution HLA genotyping. HLA typing included class I and class II loci at four-digit resolution. The study used immunosequencing to profile the T cell repertoires of about 670 subjects and linked those repertoires to cytomegalovirus serostatus. A later genetic analysis used genome-wide SNP genotypes for 398 of the 666 donors, treating that subset as a discovery cohort. An early release that covered around 590 HLA-typed donors contained 300 to 350 gigabases of sequencing data and 80 million or so unique TCR sequences.

The paper's findings and limits, for the study overall: In a later analysis, more than 15,000 TCR beta sequences were associated with specific HLA alleles at a false discovery rate of 0.05. The classifier was reported to diagnose cytomegalovirus status with high specificity and sensitivity in both the original cohort and the validation cohort. It was suggested by the authors that the approach could potentially be generalized to other disease states and immunological phenotypes. According to a later analysis, TCR association rates differed among HLA loci, with DRB1 alleles showing the most associated TCRs and HLA-C alleles showing the fewest. A cluster of highly shared sequence variants was judged likely to be a technical artifact of the sequencing pipeline. Presence/absence analyses assumed roughly uniform sequencing depth across donors, an assumption that may not hold. Linkage disequilibrium might explain the correlated functional status among segregating V segments, but an unknown experimental factor could not be ruled out. According to a later analysis, most CMV-associated TCR beta chains appeared to be HLA-restricted, and the HLA associations seemed to be driven largely by CMV exposure. Because counts were too low, some 17 rarely observed V segments, including chromosome 9 orphons, were excluded from the earlier analysis of several hundred of the donors. Assigning TCR associations to individual alleles was difficult when HLA alleles, especially DR and DQ, strongly co-occurred. Because HLA typing was missing for some donors at each locus, association tests included only the typed subset. Most TCR sequences were seen in very few donors, while some public TCRs were found in many individuals. Some IMGT-functional V segments, including TRBV6-2 and TRBV6-3, could not be told apart with the 87-base-pair reads, so those segments were excluded. The only immune exposure information available for the cohort was CMV serostatus. Several of the top co-occurrence clusters appeared to be linked to parvovirus B19, influenza, CMV and Epstein-Barr virus, according to a later analysis. A further reported finding was that TCR beta sequences accurately predicted the HLA-A and HLA-B alleles for most subjects in the first cohort. In this cohort, only TCR beta chains were sequenced, and detectable features were limited by the absence of alpha or paired-chain data. In an earlier analysis of some 550 of the donors, most TCR beta V segments were observed in productive rearrangements about 90% or about 30% of the time, broadly matching IMGT annotations. Compared with equally common non-associated chains, HLA-associated TCR beta chains in a later analysis were more clonally expanded and had lower generation probabilities. An association between a missense DCLRE1C variant and V-gene and J-gene trimming of TCR beta chains was found in a later genetic analysis and replicated in an independent cohort. Compared with the 666-donor mean, donors in an Asian-associated ancestry cluster had fewer N-insertions in productive TCRs, according to a later genetic analysis. In the study, approximately 160 TCR beta chains were listed as associated with cytomegalovirus. A few of the identified cytomegalovirus-associated TCR beta chains were confirmed in vitro to be specific for cytomegalovirus antigens.

The cohort comprised 666 healthy bone marrow donors. Cohort members were all nominally healthy when sampled, although unrecorded immune exposures were likely present. Of the 670 or so cohort members, about 290 had a positive CMV serostatus and about 350 had a negative one, while no CMV serostatus was recorded for the donor. Every donor gave a peripheral blood sample, and the peripheral blood mononuclear cells from that sample were used for TCR beta sequencing. The Qiagen DNeasy Blood Extraction Kit was used to extract genomic DNA from the blood cell samples. The sequence derives from a human donor in good health. Sequenced: PBMCs. The chain uses TRBV7-3 and TRBJ1-2; TRBD1 matches 7 bases in the middle. In nucleotides, the sequence is TGTGCCAGCAGCTTATACGGGACAGACCTATTACCTAACTATGGCTACACCTTC. The translation is CASSLYGTDLLPNYGYTF.